The clone carrying this T cell receptor (beta chain) was seen more than once but under ten times. The data originate from a study of beta chain features in type 1 diabetes. What was sequenced were expressed TCRB transcripts, since all of the isolated RNA had been reverse transcribed. The method was immunoSEQ multiplex PCR; TCRdb's version includes in-frame clones alone and lacks a portion of them. The sample has 160,000 or so clones; over 7.5% are singletons. CDR1 is KGHSH and CDR2 is LQKENI in the germline V gene. V lost 0 bases, J lost 2 bases, and 1 base stayed unmatched. The CDR3 has 15 residues. Sequenced input: central memory CD4+ T cells from blood. The clonotype comes from a woman younger than 35 in good health. The rearrangement joins TRBV18 to TRBJ2-7, with TRBD2 matching over 10 bases. The CDR3 loop reads CASSPPLAGAYEQYF. The CDR3 DNA follows: TGTGCCAGCTCACCACCCCTAGCGGGAGCCTACGAGCAGTACTTC.